What follows are 22 T cell receptor beta chains derived from one specimen sequenced in a study of blood T cell repertoires in COVID-19. Sequencing used immunoSEQ multiplex PCR; TCRdb keeps in-frame clones, though not all of them. The table lists roughly 110,000 clones, around 83% of them singletons. Source material: peripheral blood. The receptors here all came from a man aged 65-85 years with acute or convalescent COVID-19.

The chain joins TRBV12-3 or TRBV12-4 to TRBJ2-3; D remains ambiguous. Trimming removed 7 bases from V and 4 bases from J, with 12 bases in between. CDR3 length: 13 amino acids. The CDR3 DNA sequence: TGTGCCAGCATGCCCCCAGTCTCAGATACGCAGTATTTT. Translating it yields CASMPPVSDTQYF.

This clone was picked up one time. V and J are TRBV11-2 and TRBJ1-2; 11 bases agree with TRBD1. V gave up 7 bases and J gave up 4 bases; unmatched junction bases: 8. The CDR3 totals 15 residues. The germline gives CDR1 SGHAT, CDR2 FQNNGV. CDR3 residues: CASTYGQGAIYGYTF. DNA for the CDR3: TGTGCCAGCACCTACGGACAGGGGGCCATCTATGGCTACACCTTC.

Only one count was recorded for this clone. The DNA of the CDR3 is TGCGCCAGCAGCTTGGGTATAGCGGGAGCCCTATTTTCCTCCTACAATGAGCAGTTCTTC. This gives the protein CASSLGIAGALFSSYNEQFF. This chain joins TRBV5-1 and TRBJ2-1, with 9 nucleotides matching TRBD2. Germline trimming cut 0 bases from V and 0 bases from J; bases unmatched to any gene: 13. In germline, CDR1 is SGHRS, CDR2 YFSETQ. This CDR3 spans 20 amino acids.

This clone was seen a single time. V and J are TRBV2 and TRBJ2-2; D is uncertain. Between the trimmed V and J ends, which lost 1 base and 2 bases, there was a span of 8 bases. The germline V gene encodes CDR1 SNHLY and CDR2 FYNNEI. The length of the CDR3 is 15 residues. The DNA for the CDR3 is TGTGCCAGCAGTGAAGTGACATATAACACCGGGGAGCTGTTTTTT. Translating it yields CASSEVTYNTGELFF.

This clone was counted a single time. The rearrangement uses TRBV14 and TRBJ1-2, with D perhaps matching TRBD1 (6 bases). Trimming took off 2 bases at V and 3 bases at J, with 13 bases between the two ends. Germline V CDR1 and CDR2: SGHDN, FVKESK. This CDR3 is 15 amino acids long. The CDR3 coding sequence is TGTGCCAGCAGCCAATTGGTCCAGGGGTACTATGGCTACACCTTC. Translating gives CASSQLVQGYYGYTF. Full variable domain (rest looked up from reference TRBV14 and TRBJ1-2): EAGVTQFPSHSVIEKGQTVTLRCDPISGHDNLYWYRRVMGKEIKFLLHFVKESKQDESGMPNNRFLAERTGGTYSTLKVQPAELEDSGVYFCASSQLVQGYYGYTFGSGTRLTVV.

This clone was detected only once. This chain joins TRBV5-1 and TRBJ1-3, with 10 bases lining up with TRBD1. V gave up 6 bases and J gave up 2 bases; unmatched junction bases: 5. This CDR3 is built from 15 residues. Germline V gene lookup returns CDR1 SGHRS and CDR2 YFSETQ. Written as DNA, the CDR3 is TGCGCCAGCACCCGGACAGGGGGTGCTGGAAACACCATATATTTT. Its protein product is CASTRTGGAGNTIYF.

The chain links TRBV18 to TRBJ2-6; TRBD2 matches at 9 bases. The CDR3 sequence is 17 residues long. Germline V gene data show CDR1 as KGHSH and CDR2 as LQKENI. The J segment lost 0 bases and the V segment lost 4 bases, leaving 4 bases of the junction unmatched. The CDR3 reads CASSRVAGDSGANVLTF. CDR3 DNA: TGTGCCAGCTCACGGGTAGCGGGAGACTCTGGGGCCAACGTCCTGACTTTC.

This chain connects TRBV6-1 to TRBJ1-2; D remains ambiguous. The CDR3 contains 15 residues. Germline values: CDR1 MNHNS, CDR2 SASEGT. V lost 0 bases, J lost 0 bases, and 8 bases lay in between. The CDR3 nucleotides read TGTGCCAGCAGTGAAGCGCCGGGAGCTAACTATGGCTACACCTTC. It specifies CASSEAPGANYGYTF.

Points on this clone: Germline is not matched at one junction end, which may reflect a read error. The same CDR3 can be traced to other DNA sequences in this sample. This chain uses TRBV28 with TRBJ1-5, with D maybe TRBD1 (6 bases). CDR3 length: 18 amino acids. From germline, CDR1 is MDHEN and CDR2 SYDVKM. For the CDR3, the DNA is TGTGCCAGCAGTTTAAGGGGCCGGGGGGCTAATAGCAACCAGCCCCAGCATTTT. Its protein is CASSLRGRGANSNQPQHF.

Comments on this clone: The same CDR3 also results from other DNA sequences found in this sample. V is TRBV5-6 and J is TRBJ1-4; possible D gene TRBD1, 6 bases. Germline V gene sequence: CDR1 SGHDT, CDR2 YYEEEE. The length of the CDR3 is 15 residues. Trimming removed 4 bases at V and 1 base at J, with 11 bases between. CDR3 nucleotide sequence: TGTGCCAGCAGCCCTAGGGGGGGAACTAATGAAAAACTGTTTTTT. This translates into CASSPRGGTNEKLFF.

The chain recombines TRBV21-1 with TRBJ1-2; the D call in the table, TRBD1, was not verified against the DNA. TRBV21-1 constitutes a pseudogene. This CDR3 region has 12 residues. Written as DNA, the CDR3 is TGTGCCAGGGAACAGCTTAACTATGGCTACACCTTC. Amino acids: CAREQLNYGYTF.

V gene TRBV5-4 combines with J gene TRBJ2-7; TRBD2 matches at 8 bases. The J segment lost 1 base and the V segment lost 4 bases, leaving 10 bases of the junction unmatched. CDR1 and CDR2 from the germline V gene are SGHNT and YYREEE (reference sequence). This CDR3 spans 16 amino acids. In DNA form, the CDR3 reads TGTGCCAGCAGCCGTCTTCGGAGCGGGGGATCCTACGAGCAGTACTTC. The encoded protein is CASSRLRSGGSYEQYF. The full variable domain, in which reference TRBV5-4 and TRBJ2-7 provide the parts outside the CDR3, is ETGVTQSPTHLIKTRGQQVTLRCSSQSGHNTVSWYQQALGQGPQFIFQYYREEENGRGNFPPRFSGLQFPNYSSELNVNALELDDSALYLCASSRLRSGGSYEQYFGPGTRLTVT.

This clone was recorded once. The chain links TRBV28 to TRBJ2-7; perhaps TRBD2 as D (7 bases). Trimming took off 6 bases at V and 2 bases at J, with 17 bases between the two ends. CDR1 and CDR2 (germline): MDHEN, SYDVKM. The CDR3 is 15 amino acids. The CDR3 DNA is TGTGCCAGCAGGCACGGAGGGGAGGGGGCCTACGAGCAGTACTTC. Translating gives CASRHGGEGAYEQYF.

The chain uses TRBV28 and TRBJ1-2; 8 bases fit TRBD1. The CDR3 has 15 amino acids. Germline CDR1 reads MDHEN; CDR2 reads SYDVKM. J was trimmed by 2 bases and V by 7 bases; bases with no gene match: 9. In DNA form, the CDR3 reads TGTGCCAGCAACCAGATGGACAGGGTCAACTATGGCTACACCTTC. Residues: CASNQMDRVNYGYTF.

This chain joins TRBV19 and TRBJ1-1; a weak D match, TRBD1 (5 bases). The ends were cut back, 3 bases at V and 5 bases at J, with 13 bases in the middle. This CDR3 contains 14 residues. Per germline, CDR1 LNHDA and CDR2 SQIVND (reference sequence). CDR3 bases: TGTGCCAGTAGTATTGGAAGGGGAGGGACTGAAGCTTTCTTT. Amino acid sequence: CASSIGRGGTEAFF.

The CDR3 bases are TGTGCCAGCAGCCCAGGGCAGGGCACAGATACGCAGTATTTT. Its translation: CASSPGQGTDTQYF. The V gene is TRBV9, the J gene TRBJ2-3; perhaps TRBD1 as D (5 bases). The length of the CDR3 is 14 residues. V was pared by 4 bases and J by 1 base, with 10 bases between. The germline gives CDR1 SGDLS, CDR2 YYNGEE.

V usage is TRBV2 and J usage is TRBJ2-5, with D unresolved. Trimming removed 5 bases at V and 7 bases at J, with 8 bases between. The CDR3 loop spans 11 amino acids. CDR1 is SNHLY and CDR2 is FYNNEI in the germline V gene. The CDR3 is CASSSGGTQYF. CDR3 in DNA: TGTGCCAGCAGTTCCGGCGGGACCCAGTACTTC.

This clone was detected only once. J is TRBJ2-2 and V is TRBV7-2; no definite D call. Germline CDR1 and CDR2: SGHTA and FQGNSA. Trimming took off 5 bases at V and 4 bases at J, with 11 bases between the two ends. This CDR3 has 14 residues. In DNA, the CDR3 is TGTGCCAGCAGCGCAAGAACGGGCACCGGGGAGCTGTTTTTT. This translates into CASSARTGTGELFF.

The chain recombines TRBV9 with TRBJ1-1; D is possibly TRBD1 (6 bases). Per germline, CDR1 SGDLS and CDR2 YYNGEE. This CDR3 comprises 15 residues. V lost 2 bases and J lost 5, with 16 bases in between. CDR3 amino acids: CASSVGGGRGTEAFF. For the CDR3, the DNA is TGTGCCAGCAGCGTGGGCGGGGGCAGAGGAACTGAAGCTTTCTTT. Together with reference TRBV9 and TRBJ1-1, the CDR3 gives the full variable domain: DSGVTQTPKHLITATGQRVTLRCSPRSGDLSVYWYQQSLDQGLQFLIQYYNGEERAKGNILERFSAQQFPDLHSELNLSSLELGDSALYFCASSVGGGRGTEAFFGQGTRLTVV.

This clone was detected only once. The rearrangement links TRBV19 to TRBJ2-7; 8 nucleotides align to TRBD1. The germline V gene has CDR1 LNHDA and CDR2 SQIVND (reference sequence). The CDR3 consists of 13 residues. The junction had 5 bases not matched to a gene; V was cut back by 5 bases and J by 5 bases. CDR3 DNA: TGTGCCAGTAGTGACAGGGGATACGACGAGCAGTACTTC. It translates to CASSDRGYDEQYF.

This chain connects TRBV6-5 to TRBJ2-7, with 9 bases lining up with TRBD2. The CDR3 sequence is 13 residues long. Losses at the gene ends were 10 bases for V and 2 bases for J; bases not matched to a gene: 6. From germline, CDR1 is MNHEY and CDR2 SVGAGI. In DNA, the CDR3 is TGTGCCACCCGTAGCGGGAGTACCTACGAGCAGTACTTC. Translating it yields CATRSGSTYEQYF.

The chain combines TRBV6-5 with TRBJ2-2; TRBD2 agrees at 7 bases. The CDR3 loop spans 15 amino acids. Per germline, CDR1 MNHEY and CDR2 SVGAGI. V lost 3 bases and J lost 5; bases outside the gene matches: 6. The CDR3 coding sequence is TGTGCCAGCAGTTATCCGGCGGGAGCTACCGGGGAGCTGTTTTTT. Its protein is CASSYPAGATGELFF.